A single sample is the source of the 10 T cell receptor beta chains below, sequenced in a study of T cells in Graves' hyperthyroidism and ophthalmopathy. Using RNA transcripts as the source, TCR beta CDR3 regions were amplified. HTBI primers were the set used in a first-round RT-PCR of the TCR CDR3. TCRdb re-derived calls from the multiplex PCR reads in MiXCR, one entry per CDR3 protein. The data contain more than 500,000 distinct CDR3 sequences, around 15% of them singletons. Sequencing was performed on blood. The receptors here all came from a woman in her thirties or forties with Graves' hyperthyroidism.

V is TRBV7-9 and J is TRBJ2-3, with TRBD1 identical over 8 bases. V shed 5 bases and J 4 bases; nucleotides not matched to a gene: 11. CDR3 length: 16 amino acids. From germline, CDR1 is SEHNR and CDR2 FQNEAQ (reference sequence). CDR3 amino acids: CASSRTDRGGPDTQYF. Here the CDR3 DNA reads TGTGCCAGCAGCCGAACCGACAGGGGAGGCCCAGATACGCAGTATTTT.

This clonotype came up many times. CDR3 sequence reads: CATSDLRGSGNEQFF. CDR3 bases: TGTGCCACCAGTGATTTACGGGGTTCGGGCAATGAGCAGTTCTTC. The chain carries TRBV24-1 and TRBJ2-1, with D tentatively TRBD2 (5 bases). The germline CDR1 and CDR2 sequences are KGHDR and SFDVKD. This CDR3 has 15 residues. V lost 1 base and J 6 bases, leaving 12 bases between the germline ends.

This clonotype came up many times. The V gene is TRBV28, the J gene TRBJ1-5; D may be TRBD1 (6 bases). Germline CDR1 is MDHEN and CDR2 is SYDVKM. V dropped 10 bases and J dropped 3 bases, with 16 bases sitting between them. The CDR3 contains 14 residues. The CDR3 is CATQTRTANQPQHF. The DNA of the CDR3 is TGTGCCACACAAACTCGGACAGCCAATCAGCCCCAGCATTTT.

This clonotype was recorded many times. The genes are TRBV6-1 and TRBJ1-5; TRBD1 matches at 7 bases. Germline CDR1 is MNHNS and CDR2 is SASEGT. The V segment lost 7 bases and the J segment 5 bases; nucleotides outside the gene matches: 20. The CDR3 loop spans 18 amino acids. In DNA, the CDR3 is TGTGCCAGCACCCTAAGGGGCAGGGGGGCCCCCAATGATCAGCCCCAGCATTTT. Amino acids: CASTLRGRGAPNDQPQHF.

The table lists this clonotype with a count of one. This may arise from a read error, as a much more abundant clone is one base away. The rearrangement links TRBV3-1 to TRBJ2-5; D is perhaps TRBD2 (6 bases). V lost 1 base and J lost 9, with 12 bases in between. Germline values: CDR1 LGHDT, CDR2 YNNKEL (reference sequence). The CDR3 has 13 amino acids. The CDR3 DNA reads TGTGCCAGCAGCCAAGGTGTTCCGGGGGCCCAGTACTTC. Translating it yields CASSQGVPGAQYF.

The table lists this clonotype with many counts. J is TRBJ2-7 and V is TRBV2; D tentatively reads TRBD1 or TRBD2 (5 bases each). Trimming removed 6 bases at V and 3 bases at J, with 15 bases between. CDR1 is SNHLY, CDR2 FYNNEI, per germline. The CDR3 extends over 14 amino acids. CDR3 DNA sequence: TGTGCCAGCAGCCGGGACGGTATCCTCTACGAGCAGTACTTC. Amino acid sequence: CASSRDGILYEQYF. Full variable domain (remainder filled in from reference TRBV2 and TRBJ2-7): EPEVTQTPSHQVTQMGQEVILRCVPISNHLYFYWYRQILGQKVEFLVSFYNNEISEKSEIFDDQFSVERPDGSNFTLKIRSTKLEDSAMYFCASSRDGILYEQYFGPGTRLTVT.

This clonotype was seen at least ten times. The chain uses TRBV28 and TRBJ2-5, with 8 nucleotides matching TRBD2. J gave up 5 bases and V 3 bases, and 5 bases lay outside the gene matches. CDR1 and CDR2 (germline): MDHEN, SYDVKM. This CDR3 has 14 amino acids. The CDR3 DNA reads TGTGCCAGCAGTTTGAGCGGGAGTTGGGAGACCCAGTACTTC. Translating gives CASSLSGSWETQYF.

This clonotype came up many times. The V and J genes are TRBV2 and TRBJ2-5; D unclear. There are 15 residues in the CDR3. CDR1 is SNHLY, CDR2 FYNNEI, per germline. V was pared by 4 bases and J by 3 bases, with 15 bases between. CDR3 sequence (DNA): TGTGCCAGCAGTGGGCTTGGTAGTGGGGAAGAGACCCAGTACTTC. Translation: CASSGLGSGEETQYF. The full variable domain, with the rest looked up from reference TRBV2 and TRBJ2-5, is EPEVTQTPSHQVTQMGQEVILRCVPISNHLYFYWYRQILGQKVEFLVSFYNNEISEKSEIFDDQFSVERPDGSNFTLKIRSTKLEDSAMYFCASSGLGSGEETQYFGPGTRLLVL.

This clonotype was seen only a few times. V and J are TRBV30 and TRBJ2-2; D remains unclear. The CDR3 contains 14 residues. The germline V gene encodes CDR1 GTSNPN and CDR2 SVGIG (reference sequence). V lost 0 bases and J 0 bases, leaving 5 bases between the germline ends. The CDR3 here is CAWSVVANTGELFF. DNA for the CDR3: TGTGCCTGGAGTGTAGTCGCGAACACCGGGGAGCTGTTTTTT.

CDR3 bases: TGTGCCAGCAGTCTTCCCGGAGGACGTGGCGAGCAGTTCTTC. It encodes CASSLPGGRGEQFF. This chain links TRBV28 with TRBJ2-1, with D perhaps matching TRBD2 (5 bases). Germline V gene sequence: CDR1 MDHEN, CDR2 SYDVKM. This CDR3 is built from 14 residues. The V end lost 5 bases, the J end lost 10 bases, and 18 bases lay between the germline ends.